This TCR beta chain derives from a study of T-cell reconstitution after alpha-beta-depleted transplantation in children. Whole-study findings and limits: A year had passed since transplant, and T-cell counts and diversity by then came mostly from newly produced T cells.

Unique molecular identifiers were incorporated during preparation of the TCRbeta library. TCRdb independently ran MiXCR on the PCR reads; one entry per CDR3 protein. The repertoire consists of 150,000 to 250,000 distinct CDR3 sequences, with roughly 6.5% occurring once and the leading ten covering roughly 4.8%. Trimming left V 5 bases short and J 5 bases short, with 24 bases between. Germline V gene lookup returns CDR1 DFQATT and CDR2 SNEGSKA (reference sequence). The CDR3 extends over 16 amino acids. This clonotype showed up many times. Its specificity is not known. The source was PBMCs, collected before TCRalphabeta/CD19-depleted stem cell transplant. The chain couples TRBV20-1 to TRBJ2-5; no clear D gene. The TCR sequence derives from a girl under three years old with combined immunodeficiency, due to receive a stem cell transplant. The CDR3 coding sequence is TGCAGTGCTTCCCGTTTAGTTACTCAATACACGGAGACCCAGTACTTC. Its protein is CSASRLVTQYTETQYF.